This is a list of T cell receptor beta chains from one sample in a study of blood T cell repertoires in COVID-19. The assay was immunoSEQ multiplex PCR, and TCRdb's table has in-frame clones only and misses some. The sample includes some 370,000 clones, approximately 89% of them seen just once. Sequencing was performed on peripheral blood. Receptor source: a young woman with COVID-19, enrolled during active disease. Both conserved end residues are part of each CDR3.

TRBV7-9	TRBJ1-2	CASSSWDRGTYGYTF
TRBV4-1	TRBJ1-5	CASSAPGLSPNQPQHF
TRBV6-2/TRBV6-3	TRBJ1-2	CASSRPGLGNYGYTF
TRBV30	TRBJ1-5	CAWSSHPPANQPQHF
TRBV11-2	TRBJ2-3	CASSQTGSGTDTQYF
TRBV3-1/TRBV3-2	TRBJ1-1	CASSLSRWNTEAFF
TRBV28	TRBJ2-7	CASSLQGFHEQYF
TRBV18	TRBJ1-1	CASSPPFQGNTEAFF
TRBV9	TRBJ2-1	CASSADRGLDEQFF
TRBV6-2/TRBV6-3	TRBJ2-3	CASSYTSTDTQYF
TRBV20-1	TRBJ2-7	CSATRSYEQYF
TRBV29-1	TRBJ1-1	CSLGTLNTEAFF
TRBV30	TRBJ1-3	CAWSARTVSGNTIYF